Listed below are T cell receptor beta chains from one sample, sequenced in a study of T cell repertoires in cytomegalovirus infection. Each CDR3 protein gets one entry after TCRdb re-called the reads with MiXCR. This sample has almost 500,000 distinct CDR3 sequences; roughly 10% occur once, and the top ten carry roughly a tenth. The sequencing input was PBMCs. These receptors were collected from a human donor in good health (CMV status not recorded). Some clones in this sample may be carry-over from other donors' samples. CDR3s include the opening cysteine and the closing phenylalanine or tryptophan. Fields, in order: V gene, J gene, CDR3 protein.

V gene: TRBV5-4; J gene: TRBJ1-3; CDR3 protein: CASSLEAHLSGNTIYF
V gene: TRBV23-1; J gene: TRBJ2-2; CDR3 protein: CASSSFVNTGELFF
V gene: TRBV10-3; J gene: TRBJ2-3; CDR3 protein: CATGDALADSTDTQYF
V gene: TRBV6-6; J gene: TRBJ2-7; CDR3 protein: CASSYSRGYEQYF
V gene: TRBV20-1; J gene: TRBJ2-5; CDR3 protein: CSARPGLAGGKETQYF
V gene: TRBV11-2; J gene: TRBJ2-5; CDR3 protein: CASSDWLGHNPKTQYF
V gene: TRBV11-2; J gene: TRBJ2-5; CDR3 protein: CASSFRGAQETQYF
V gene: TRBV20-1; J gene: TRBJ1-6; CDR3 protein: CSASKVAYNSPLHF
V gene: TRBV7-8; J gene: TRBJ2-1; CDR3 protein: CASSKGLAGRNNEQFF
V gene: TRBV30; J gene: TRBJ2-1; CDR3 protein: CAGKEAGASYNEQFF
V gene: TRBV3-1; J gene: TRBJ2-7; CDR3 protein: CASSQAWGSYEQYF
V gene: TRBV7-2; J gene: TRBJ2-7; CDR3 protein: CASTPDRAGSYEQYF
V gene: TRBV29-1; J gene: TRBJ1-2; CDR3 protein: CSVGQGARRSGYTF
V gene: TRBV20-1; J gene: TRBJ1-5; CDR3 protein: CSAGAGTLNQPQHF
V gene: TRBV6-2/TRBV6-3; J gene: TRBJ1-1; CDR3 protein: CASSYSPPGMNTEAFF
V gene: TRBV7-8; J gene: TRBJ1-5; CDR3 protein: CASSLGDRGNQPQHF
V gene: TRBV3-1; J gene: TRBJ2-1; CDR3 protein: CASSQEFMYNEQFF
V gene: TRBV5-1; J gene: TRBJ2-7; CDR3 protein: CASSLGVSRRDEQYF
V gene: TRBV7-8; J gene: TRBJ1-1; CDR3 protein: CASSAPRQGGFMNTEAFF
V gene: TRBV7-9; J gene: TRBJ2-7; CDR3 protein: CASRQWQYF
V gene: TRBV20-1; J gene: TRBJ2-3; CDR3 protein: CSALDSFADTQYF
V gene: TRBV4-2; J gene: TRBJ2-1; CDR3 protein: CASSQETSGRSNEQFF
V gene: TRBV24-1; J gene: TRBJ2-1; CDR3 protein: CATSDLVSPSSYNEQFF
V gene: TRBV6-1; J gene: TRBJ2-7; CDR3 protein: CASTGDFGLAGFYEQYF
V gene: TRBV2; J gene: TRBJ2-1; CDR3 protein: CASTAPSYNEQFF
V gene: TRBV7-2; J gene: TRBJ2-3; CDR3 protein: CASSRPITPGTDTQYF
V gene: TRBV19; J gene: TRBJ1-2; CDR3 protein: CASRAQTGIVVGDGYTF
V gene: TRBV10-3; J gene: TRBJ2-7; CDR3 protein: CAIRIVGGNEQYF